Listed below are T cell receptor beta chains from one sample, sequenced in a study of T cell responses to AZD1222 COVID-19 vaccine. The method was immunoSEQ multiplex PCR; TCRdb's version includes in-frame clones alone and lacks a portion of them. The top ten clones hold about 4.6% of a sample with 150,000 or so clones, roughly 92% of them seen once. This specimen consisted of peripheral blood, obtained 28 days after the second AZD1222 dose. These receptors all come from an adult who received the AZD1222 COVID-19 vaccine. Each CDR3 is given with its conserved first and last residue. D genes are given only for firm matches. Size tells how often a clone was seen (once, few, many) or the class of an expanded clone, and some rows leave it out.

d_call	v_call	clone_size	j_call	cdr3_nt	cdr3_aa
-	TRBV18	-	TRBJ2-6	TGTGCCAGCTCACCACCGATGACATCTGGGGCCAACGTCCTGACTTTC	CASSPPMTSGANVLTF
-	TRBV6-5	-	TRBJ1-2	TGTGCCAGCAGTCTACCCGGGGGAGGCTACACCTTC	CASSLPGGGYTF
-	TRBV27	-	TRBJ2-1	TGTGCCAGCAGTTTATCGGTTGTCTACAATGAGCAGTTCTTC	CASSLSVVYNEQFF
-	TRBV9	-	TRBJ1-4	TGTGCCAGCAGCGTAGCGGGGGAAAATGAAAAACTGTTTTTT	CASSVAGENEKLFF
-	TRBV10-1	-	TRBJ2-7	TGCGCCAGCAGTCCGGGCTTCTCCTACGAGCAGTACTTC	CASSPGFSYEQYF
TRBD1	TRBV19	-	TRBJ1-6	TGTGCCAGTAGCTTTGCGGACAGGGGCAATTCACCCCTCCACTTT	CASSFADRGNSPLHF
-	TRBV27	-	TRBJ1-1	TGTGCCAGCAGAAAATCCCGCGGTGGGAACACTGAAGCTTTCTTT	CASRKSRGGNTEAFF
-	TRBV4-3	-	TRBJ1-1	TGCGCCAGCAGCCAAGTTTGGAAGAACACTGAAGCTTTCTTT	CASSQVWKNTEAFF
TRBD1	TRBV6-5	-	TRBJ2-7	TGTGCCAGCAGTTCGGACAGGGGCTCCTACGAGCAGTACTTC	CASSSDRGSYEQYF
-	TRBV11-2	few	TRBJ1-2	TGTGCCAGCAGCATACACGCCGGGACACCTAACTATGGCTACACCTTC	CASSIHAGTPNYGYTF
-	TRBV28	-	TRBJ2-3	TGTGCCAGCAGTACCCCTAGCACAGATACGCAGTATTTT	CASSTPSTDTQYF
TRBD2	TRBV6-5	-	TRBJ2-1	TGTGCCAGCAGCCGGCTGGCGGGAGCAAATGAGCAGTTCTTC	CASSRLAGANEQFF
-	TRBV15	-	TRBJ2-1	TGTGCCACCGCACGGAGGTATGGGATCGATGAGCAGTTCTTC	CATARRYGIDEQFF
-	TRBV5-4	-	TRBJ1-1	TGTGCCAGCAGCAGTCGGATGCCGTCGGCTGAAGCTTTCTTT	CASSSRMPSAEAFF
TRBD2	TRBV5-1	-	TRBJ2-1	TGCGCCAGCAGATCGTCCCCTCTAGCGGGAGAGGCGAATGAGCAGTTCTTC	CASRSSPLAGEANEQFF
-	TRBV10-3	-	TRBJ2-3	TGTGCCACCGCCCCGGGGGAGCCGGCAGATACGCAGTATTTT	CATAPGEPADTQYF
TRBD1	TRBV29-1	-	TRBJ1-2	TGCAGCGTCAGACAGGGCCTTAACTATGGCTACACCTTC	CSVRQGLNYGYTF
-	TRBV7-2	-	TRBJ1-1	TGTGCCAGCAGCCCCTACACAGGGTTGAACACTGAAGCTTTCTTT	CASSPYTGLNTEAFF
-	TRBV15	-	TRBJ2-4	TGTGCCACCAGCGGAGCTGGACAGCGGGCCAAAAACATTCAGTACTTC	CATSGAGQRAKNIQYF
-	TRBV27	-	TRBJ2-7	TGTGCCAGCAGTTTAAAAGGCCTCTACGAGCAGTACTTC	CASSLKGLYEQYF
TRBD1	TRBV3-1/TRBV3-2	-	TRBJ2-7	TGTGCCAGCAGCCCATCAGCAGGGGGTGTCGGCGAGCAGTACTTC	CASSPSAGGVGEQYF
TRBD1	TRBV5-6	-	TRBJ2-3	TGTGCCAGCCGGCTTACAGGGGTAGAAAATACGCAGTATTTT	CASRLTGVENTQYF
-	TRBV27	-	TRBJ1-5	TGTGCCAGCAGTCCCTTCGACAGGATCCTGAATCAGCCCCAGCATTTT	CASSPFDRILNQPQHF
-	TRBV5-1	-	TRBJ2-2	TGCGCCAGCAGCTCCGAACTAGCTTCAGGGGAGCTGTTTTTT	CASSSELASGELFF
-	TRBV12-3/TRBV12-4	once	TRBJ2-5	TGTGCCAGCAGCTCGAGGGGGAGCGAGACCCAGTACTTC	CASSSRGSETQYF
-	TRBV29-1	-	TRBJ1-1	TGCAGCGTTGTGCGCCAGAACACTGAAGCTTTCTTT	CSVVRQNTEAFF
-	TRBV11-3	-	TRBJ2-2	TGTGCCAGCAGCCCGGGACAGAACACCGGGGAGCTGTTTTTT	CASSPGQNTGELFF
-	TRBV7-8	-	TRBJ2-7	TGTGCCAGCAGCTTATGGCCAACCTACGAGCAGTACTTC	CASSLWPTYEQYF
TRBD1	TRBV18	-	TRBJ1-1	TGTGCCAGCTCACCGGGACAGGGGCACTTTGAAGCTTTCTTT	CASSPGQGHFEAFF
-	TRBV4-3	once	TRBJ1-5	TGCGCCAGCAGCCAAGACGTAGGGATAAGTCAGCCCCAGCATTTT	CASSQDVGISQPQHF
TRBD2	TRBV3-1/TRBV3-2	-	TRBJ2-7	TGTGCCAGCAGCCAGGAGCGGGAGGGCCCTCCCCTCTACGAGCAGTACTTC	CASSQEREGPPLYEQYF
-	TRBV6-2/TRBV6-3	-	TRBJ1-2	TGTGCCAGCAGTTACACCATACAGAGCAACTATGGCTACACCTTC	CASSYTIQSNYGYTF
-	TRBV14	-	TRBJ1-1	TGTGCCAGCAGCTTGTCCCGTGACACTGAAGCTTTCTTT	CASSLSRDTEAFF
TRBD2	TRBV2	-	TRBJ2-1	TGTGCCAGCAGTGGCGGGAGTACCCTAAATGAGCAGTTCTTC	CASSGGSTLNEQFF
TRBD1	TRBV29-1	-	TRBJ1-1	TGCAGCGTGGACAGGGGAAACACTGAAGCTTTCTTT	CSVDRGNTEAFF
-	TRBV10-2	-	TRBJ2-2	TGCGCCAGCAGGGATAGTGGGACCGGGGAGCTGTTTTTT	CASRDSGTGELFF
-	TRBV5-4	-	TRBJ1-3	TGTGCCAGCAGCTTGGACGGAAACACCATATATTTT	CASSLDGNTIYF
TRBD1	TRBV19	-	TRBJ1-5	TGTGCCACAGGTCCCGGGACAGGGTTCGGATTCATGGGCAATCAGCCCCAGCATTTT	CATGPGTGFGFMGNQPQHF
TRBD1	TRBV4-1	-	TRBJ2-7	TGCGCCAGCAGCCGGGGACAGGGACTTTTTTACGAGCAGTACTTC	CASSRGQGLFYEQYF
TRBD2	TRBV29-1	-	TRBJ2-1	TGCAGCGTATCGAATAGCGGGAGAAAGGATCGTAACTGGTTCTTC	CSVSNSGRKDRNWFF
-	TRBV4-2	-	TRBJ2-5	TGTGCCAGCAGCCAAGGAAAAGGCCCCCGGTTAGCGGCCGAAGCTAAGGAGACCCAGTACTTC	CASSQGKGPRLAAEAKETQYF
-	TRBV19	-	TRBJ1-5	TGTGCCAGTAGGAAGGACAGCCACAATCAGCCCCAGCATTTT	CASRKDSHNQPQHF
TRBD2	TRBV6-4	-	TRBJ2-1	TGTGCCAGCAGTGACACACACGGGACTAGCGGATTCCAGCAGTTCTTC	CASSDTHGTSGFQQFF
-	TRBV30	-	TRBJ2-2	TGTGCCTGGAGGCGGGGGCGGGCCGGGGAGCTGTTTTTT	CAWRRGRAGELFF
TRBD1	TRBV9	few	TRBJ1-1	TGTGCCAGCAGCGTATCAGGGGGGAACACTGAAGCTTTCTTT	CASSVSGGNTEAFF